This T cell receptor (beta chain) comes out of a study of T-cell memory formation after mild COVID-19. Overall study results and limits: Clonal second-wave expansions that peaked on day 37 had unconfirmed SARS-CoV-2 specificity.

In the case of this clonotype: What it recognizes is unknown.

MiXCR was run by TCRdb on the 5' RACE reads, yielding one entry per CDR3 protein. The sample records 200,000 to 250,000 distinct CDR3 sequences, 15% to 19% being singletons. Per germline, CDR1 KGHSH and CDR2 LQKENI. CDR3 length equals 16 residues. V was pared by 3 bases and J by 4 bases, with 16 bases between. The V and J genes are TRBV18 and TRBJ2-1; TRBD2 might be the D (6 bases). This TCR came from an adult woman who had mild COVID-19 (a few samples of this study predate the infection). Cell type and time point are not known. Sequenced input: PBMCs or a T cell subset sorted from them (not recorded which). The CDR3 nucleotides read TGTGCCAGCTCACCCTCACTCAGCGGGTTATACAATGAGCAGTTCTTC. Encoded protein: CASSPSLSGLYNEQFF.